A single sample is the source of the 31 T cell receptor beta chains below, sequenced in a study of T cell repertoires in cytomegalovirus infection. These TCRs' antigens remain unknown. TCRdb re-called the reads with MiXCR, one entry per CDR3 protein. Here the sample spans around 120,000 distinct CDR3 sequences, roughly 40% being singletons. The source material was CD8+ T cells from cultured PBMCs, sampled from culture after CMV antigen stimulation. Receptor source: a human donor in good health (CMV status not recorded). Some clones in this sample may be carry-over from other donors' samples.

The chain combines TRBV9 with TRBJ2-2; TRBD1 agrees at 10 bases. From germline, CDR1 is SGDLS and CDR2 YYNGEE. Trimming at V came to 0 bases and at J to 5 bases, leaving 7 bases not matched to a gene. The CDR3 loop spans 17 amino acids. As DNA, the CDR3 is TGTGCCAGCAGCGTAGTACTGAGGACAGGGGGAACCGGGGAGCTGTTTTTT. This sequence encodes CASSVVLRTGGTGELFF.

This CDR3 is CASSISGGAQNIQYF. Here the CDR3 DNA reads TGTGCCAGTTCGATTAGCGGGGGGGCACAGAACATTCAGTACTTC. The chain joins TRBV12-3 or TRBV12-4 to TRBJ2-4, with 11 bases fitting TRBD2. The CDR3 totals 15 residues. The V and J ends lost 9 bases and 7 bases, in that order; junction bases with no gene match: 11.

For this clonotype: The junction shows a germline mismatch at one end, possibly a read error. The chain has TRBV6-1 and TRBJ1-2, with D tentatively TRBD1 (6 bases). This CDR3 spans 13 amino acids. Per germline, CDR1 MNHNS and CDR2 SASEGT. CDR3 sequence (DNA): TGTGCCAGCAGCGAAGGGGGGTTCTATGGCTACACCTTC. Its protein product is CASSEGGFYGYTF.

The chain links TRBV6-6 to TRBJ2-5; D might be TRBD1 (5 bases). The CDR3 contains 14 residues. The V and J ends lost 0 bases and 5 bases respectively, with 10 bases between them. Germline values: CDR1 MNHNY, CDR2 SVGAGI (reference sequence). The CDR3: CASSYSGAWETQYF. DNA of the CDR3: TGTGCCAGCAGTTACTCAGGGGCCTGGGAGACCCAGTACTTC.

The chain employs TRBV7-2 and TRBJ2-3, with TRBD2 as a possible D gene (6 bases). Trimming removed 4 bases at V and 1 base at J, with 12 bases between. Germline V gives CDR1 SGHTA, CDR2 FQGNSA. The CDR3 runs 15 residues. CDR3 nucleotides: TGTGCCAGCAGCTCCCGGGGGTACGGCACAGATACGCAGTATTTT. Translation: CASSSRGYGTDTQYF.

The chain has TRBV12-3 or TRBV12-4 and TRBJ1-1; the D gene is possibly TRBD1 (6 bases). The CDR3 consists of 12 residues. The germline V and J ends were trimmed by 8 bases and 11 bases, with 18 bases remaining between them. CDR3: CASRGPGMWAFF. The CDR3 DNA follows: TGTGCCAGCCGGGGGCCGGGAATGTGGGCTTTCTTT.

This chain links TRBV12-3 or TRBV12-4 with TRBJ2-1; D gene unclear. Trimming pared 7 bases from V and 4 bases from J, leaving 11 bases between. The CDR3 consists of 13 residues. The CDR3 DNA follows: TGTGCCAGCATGGAGCGCCCGTACAATGAGCAGTTCTTC. Protein: CASMERPYNEQFF.

The chain couples TRBV19 to TRBJ2-1; D might be TRBD2 (6 bases). V was pared by 1 base and J by 0 bases, with 13 bases between. This CDR3 contains 17 residues. Germline values: CDR1 LNHDA, CDR2 SQIVND (reference sequence). CDR3 protein: CASSIVGGMASYNEQFF. The CDR3, as DNA: TGTGCCAGTAGTATAGTTGGGGGGATGGCCTCCTACAATGAGCAGTTCTTC.

The V call is TRBV12-3 or TRBV12-4, the J call TRBJ1-2, with D possibly being TRBD1 (6 bases). The CDR3 runs to 12 residues. Trimming shortened V by 5 bases and J by 5 bases, and 9 bases separated the two germline ends. This CDR3 is CASSTTGYGYTF. The DNA of the CDR3 is TGTGCCAGCAGTACCACAGGGTATGGCTACACCTTC.

The V gene is TRBV7-4, the J gene TRBJ1-2; a possible D gene is TRBD1 (5 bases). The germline CDR1 and CDR2 sequences are SGHVT and SQSDAQ. Trimming left V 8 bases short and J 3 bases short, with 19 bases between. The CDR3 totals 15 residues. The CDR3 DNA is TGTGCCAGCCCCTCTTTGGGGGGGACGGACTATGGCTACACCTTC. It specifies CASPSLGGTDYGYTF.

The chain recombines TRBV2 with TRBJ1-3; D is unresolved. Germline loops: CDR1 SNHLY, CDR2 FYNNEI. Trimming left V 3 bases short and J 0 bases short, with 6 bases between. The CDR3 covers 14 residues. The CDR3 spells CASSEEHSGNTIYF. CDR3 coding DNA: TGTGCCAGCAGTGAGGAGCACTCTGGAAACACCATATATTTT.

The genes are TRBV7-8 and TRBJ2-3; 11 nucleotides match TRBD2. V shed 5 bases and J 5 bases; nucleotides not matched to a gene: 6. CDR3 size: 15 residues. Germline CDR1 and CDR2: SGHVS and FQNEAQ. DNA of the CDR3: TGTGCCAGCAGCCTGACTAGCGGGGTATTAGATACGCAGTATTTT. It specifies CASSLTSGVLDTQYF.

This clonotype was recorded a few times. V gene TRBV4-1 combines with J gene TRBJ1-4; perhaps TRBD1 as D (5 bases). CDR3 size: 14 residues. Germline values: CDR1 MGHRA, CDR2 YSYEKL. V gave up 0 bases and J gave up 7 bases, with 9 bases separating them. CDR3 amino acids: CASSQDFRGEKLFF. Here the CDR3 DNA reads TGCGCCAGCAGCCAAGATTTTAGGGGTGAAAAACTGTTTTTT.

The rearrangement uses TRBV15 and TRBJ1-4; D perhaps matches TRBD1 (5 bases). The V end lost 0 bases, the J end lost 6 bases, and 17 bases lay between the germline ends. Germline CDR1 reads LNHNV; CDR2 reads YYDKDF (reference sequence). The CDR3 has 17 amino acids. In DNA form, the CDR3 reads TGTGCCACCAGCAGAGACCCCAGGCGGGGGAGAGATGAAAAACTGTTTTTT. Its protein product is CATSRDPRRGRDEKLFF.

The chain couples TRBV7-3 to TRBJ2-3; 8 positions agree with TRBD2. Unmatched junction bases numbered 13, after V lost 2 bases and J lost 6 bases. CDR1 is SGHTA and CDR2 is FQGTGA in the germline V gene. The CDR3 loop spans 17 amino acids. This CDR3 is CASSLDRPAGDRDTQYF. CDR3 sequence (DNA): TGTGCCAGCAGCTTAGATCGGCCAGCGGGGGACCGGGATACGCAGTATTTT.

In this sample, this clonotype turned up once. CDR3 loop: CASSLYGSSYEQYF. CDR3 coding DNA: TGTGCCAGCAGCTTGTATGGGAGCTCCTACGAGCAGTACTTC. The chain carries TRBV5-5 and TRBJ2-7; TRBD2 is a possible D gene (5 bases). CDR3 length: 14 amino acids. CDR1 is SGHKS and CDR2 is YYEKEE in the germline V gene (reference sequence). V lost 1 base and J lost 0, with 8 bases in between.

The chain recombines TRBV7-6 with TRBJ1-4; TRBD1 is a possible D gene (6 bases). Germline CDR1 reads SGHVS; CDR2 reads FNYEAQ. V was clipped by 5 bases and J by 7 bases, with 23 bases between them. CDR3 size: 17 residues. CDR3 in amino acids: CASSASGSGQYAEKLFF. CDR3 DNA: TGTGCCAGCAGCGCCTCGGGTTCTGGACAGTATGCTGAAAAACTGTTTTTT.

The V gene is TRBV12-3 or TRBV12-4, the J gene TRBJ2-1, with D perhaps TRBD2 (6 bases). The CDR3 length is 12 residues. The CDR3 sequence is CAAGGSYNEQFF. The CDR3 DNA sequence: TGTGCGGCCGGGGGTTCCTACAATGAGCAGTTCTTC.

The chain joins TRBV7-4 to TRBJ2-7; possibly TRBD1 or TRBD2 for D (7 bases each). The V gene's germline CDR1 is SGHVT and CDR2 SQSDAQ. This CDR3 spans 17 amino acids. The V end lost 2 bases, the J end lost 3 bases, and 20 bases lay between the germline ends. CDR3 coding DNA: TGTGCCAGCAGCTTACCTAAGGGGGCGGGGGCCATCTACGAGCAGTACTTC. The encoded protein is CASSLPKGAGAIYEQYF.

This clonotype was observed many times. The rearrangement links TRBV7-6 to TRBJ2-2; D is tentatively TRBD1 or TRBD2 (6 bases each). The ends were cut back, 5 bases at V and 1 base at J, with 14 bases in the middle. This CDR3 has 16 residues. Germline assignment: CDR1 SGHVS and CDR2 FNYEAQ. DNA of the CDR3: TGTGCCAGCAGCCAGGTCGGGGGACAGAACACCGGGGAGCTGTTTTTT. Protein sequence: CASSQVGGQNTGELFF.

This clonotype was counted once. This sequence joins TRBV6-2 or TRBV6-3 and TRBJ2-3, with a tentative D call TRBD2 (5 bases). The CDR3 runs 18 residues. CDR1 MNHEY and CDR2 SVGEGT come from the germline V gene. V lost 6 bases, J lost 6 bases, and 28 bases lay in between. DNA of the CDR3: TGTGCCAGCAGACAGACCCTAGAGACCGATCGGAGCGGCGATACGCAGTATTTT. This gives the protein CASRQTLETDRSGDTQYF.

V is TRBV19 and J is TRBJ2-2; TRBD2 agrees at 8 bases. The CDR3 length is 15 residues. Losses at the gene ends were 1 base for V and 4 bases for J; bases not matched to a gene: 2. CDR1 and CDR2 from the germline V gene are LNHDA and SQIVND (reference sequence). CDR3 sequence (DNA): TGTGCCAGTAGTATAGGAGCGGGAGTCACCGGGGAGCTGTTTTTT. Protein sequence: CASSIGAGVTGELFF.

The chain has TRBV4-1 and TRBJ1-3; D perhaps matches TRBD1 (5 bases). The CDR3 extends over 16 amino acids. Germline lookup yields CDR1 MGHRA and CDR2 YSYEKL. With 2 bases removed from V and 0 bases from J, the gap between germline ends came to 11 bases. Written as DNA, the CDR3 is TGCGCCAGCAGCCAATCCGGGACGGGCTCTGGAAACACCATATATTTT. Encoded protein: CASSQSGTGSGNTIYF.

This clonotype was detected only a few times. The chain is built from TRBV7-8 and TRBJ2-1, with TRBD2 identical over 13 bases. The CDR3 extends over 17 amino acids. V lost 5 bases to trimming and J lost 6 bases; unmatched junction nucleotides: 10. Germline lookup yields CDR1 SGHVS and CDR2 FQNEAQ. This chain's CDR3 is CASSPLGGLAGVNEQFF. DNA of the CDR3: TGTGCCAGCAGCCCCCTTGGCGGACTAGCGGGGGTCAATGAGCAGTTCTTC.

J is TRBJ1-1 and V is TRBV28; TRBD1 might be the D (5 bases). Between the trimmed V and J ends, which lost 3 bases and 1 base, there was a span of 9 bases. There are 14 residues in the CDR3. Germline-derived CDR1 and CDR2 are MDHEN and SYDVKM. CDR3 DNA sequence: TGTGCCAGCAGTTTGTGGGGGACGAACACTGAAGCTTTCTTT. Protein sequence: CASSLWGTNTEAFF.

This clonotype was detected ten times or more. J is TRBJ1-1 and V is TRBV20-1; tentative D call: TRBD1 (5 bases). With 5 bases removed from V and 1 base from J, the gap between germline ends came to 8 bases. CDR1 and CDR2 (germline): DFQATT, SNEGSKA (reference sequence). The CDR3 runs 12 residues. In DNA, the CDR3 is TGCAGTGCTTCTCAGGGGAACACTGAAGCTTTCTTT. Protein sequence: CSASQGNTEAFF.

By share, this clonotype ranks as medium-sized. The gene calls are TRBV7-9 and TRBJ2-7, with a tentative D call TRBD1 (6 bases). CDR1 and CDR2 (germline): SEHNR, FQNEAQ (reference sequence). This CDR3 is 12 amino acids long. V lost 5 bases, J lost 4 bases, and 9 bases lay in between. In nucleotides, the CDR3 is TGTGCCAGCAGCCACCAGGGGTACGAGCAGTACTTC. This sequence encodes CASSHQGYEQYF.

This clonotype was detected many times. The chain employs TRBV2 and TRBJ2-1, with D possibly being TRBD2 (6 bases). The CDR3 spans 17 residues. CDR1 and CDR2 (germline): SNHLY, FYNNEI. V was cut by 1 base and J by 0 bases, with 13 bases left in between. In nucleotides, the CDR3 is TGTGCCAGCAGTGAAGGGACTAAGCAGAGCTCCTACAATGAGCAGTTCTTC. Its protein is CASSEGTKQSSYNEQFF.

The chain recombines TRBV7-4 with TRBJ2-2; TRBD1 matches at 9 bases. The CDR3 has 14 amino acids. The ends lost 7 bases at V and 7 bases at J; junction bases unmatched: 7. CDR1 is SGHVT, CDR2 SQSDAQ, per germline. The chain's CDR3 is CASNDGQGSGELFF. In DNA, the CDR3 is TGTGCCAGCAACGACGGACAGGGGAGCGGGGAGCTGTTTTTT.

The chain links TRBV6-1 to TRBJ2-7; tentatively, D is TRBD1 (6 bases). The CDR3 has 11 residues. The V end was cut by 5 bases, the J end by 13 bases, with 15 bases between. Per the germline V gene, CDR1 is MNHNS and CDR2 is SASEGT. The CDR3 nucleotides are TGTGCCAGCAGTTTTCAGGGGTCGATATACTTC. Amino acids: CASSFQGSIYF.

V usage is TRBV18 and J usage is TRBJ1-4; 8 nucleotides match TRBD1. V shed 4 bases, J shed 6 bases, and the junction held 4 bases outside the gene matches. The germline gives CDR1 KGHSH, CDR2 LQKENI. The CDR3 extends over 14 amino acids. The DNA for the CDR3 is TGTGCCAGCTCACAGGACAGGGATGATGAAAAACTGTTTTTT. It yields the protein CASSQDRDDEKLFF.